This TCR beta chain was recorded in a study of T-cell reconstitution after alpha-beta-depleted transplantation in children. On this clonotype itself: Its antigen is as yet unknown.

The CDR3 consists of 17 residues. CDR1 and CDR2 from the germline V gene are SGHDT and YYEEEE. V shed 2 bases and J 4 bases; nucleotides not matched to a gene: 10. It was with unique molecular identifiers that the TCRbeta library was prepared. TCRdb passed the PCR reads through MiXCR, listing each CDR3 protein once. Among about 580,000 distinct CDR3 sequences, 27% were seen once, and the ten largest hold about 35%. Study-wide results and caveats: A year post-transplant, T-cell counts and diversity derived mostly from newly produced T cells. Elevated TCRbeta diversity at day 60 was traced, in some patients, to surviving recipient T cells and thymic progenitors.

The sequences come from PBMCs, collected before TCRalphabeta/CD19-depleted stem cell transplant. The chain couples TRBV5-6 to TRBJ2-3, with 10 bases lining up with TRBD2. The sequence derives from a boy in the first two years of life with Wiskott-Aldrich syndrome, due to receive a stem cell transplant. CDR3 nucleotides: TGTGCCAGCAGCTTTGGGACTAGCGTATTTCGTTCAGATACGCAGTATTTT. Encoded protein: CASSFGTSVFRSDTQYF.